The present entry profiles one T cell receptor beta chain with its context. Antigen specificity is unknown. The PCR made use of 60 Vbeta and 13 Jbeta primers. The protocol was immunoSEQ multiplex PCR, while the TCRdb copy is restricted to in-frame clones and leaves out a portion. The table shows approximately 92,000 clones, with around three quarters occurring only once. These data belong to a study of cytomegalovirus exposure and HLA in healthy donors. Study-level findings and limits: Highest at DRB1 and lowest at HLA-C, TCR association rates differed among HLA loci in a later analysis. Sequencing likely generated an artifact that appeared as a cluster of highly shared sequence variants.

Germline CDR1 and CDR2: LNHDA and SQIVND (reference sequence). V trimming: 2 bases; J trimming: 3 bases; junction bases outside the gene matches: 7. The CDR3 sequence is 16 residues long. This sequence was found in a man between 60 and 75 years old in good health and CMV-seronegative. The sequenced material came from PBMCs. The chain is built from TRBV19 and TRBJ1-5; 7 positions match TRBD1. DNA of the CDR3: TGTGCCAGTAGTATAAGACAGGGAATCCCCAATCAGCCCCAGCATTTT. Amino acids: CASSIRQGIPNQPQHF. Looking up the rest from reference TRBV19 and TRBJ1-5 gives the full variable domain: DGGITQSPKYLFRKEGQNVTLSCEQNLNHDAMYWYRQDPGQGLRLIYYSQIVNDFQKGDIAEGYSVSREKKESFPLTVTSAQKNPTAFYLCASSIRQGIPNQPQHFGDGTRLSIL.